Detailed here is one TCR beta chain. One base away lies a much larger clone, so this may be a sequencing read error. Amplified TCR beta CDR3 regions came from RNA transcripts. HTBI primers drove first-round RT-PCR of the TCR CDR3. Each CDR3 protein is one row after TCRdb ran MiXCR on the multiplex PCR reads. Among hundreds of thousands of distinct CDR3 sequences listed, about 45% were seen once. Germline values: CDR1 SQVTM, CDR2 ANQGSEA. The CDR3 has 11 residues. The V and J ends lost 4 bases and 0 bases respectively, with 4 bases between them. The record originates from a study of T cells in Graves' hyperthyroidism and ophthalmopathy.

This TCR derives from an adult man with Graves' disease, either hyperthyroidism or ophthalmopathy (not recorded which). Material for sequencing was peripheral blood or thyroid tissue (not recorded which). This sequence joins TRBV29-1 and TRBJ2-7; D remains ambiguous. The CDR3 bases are TGCAGCGTTGGGACCTCCTACGAGCAGTACTTC. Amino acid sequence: CSVGTSYEQYF.